The 12 T cell receptor beta chains presented below share a single source sample, sequenced in a study of PD-1 blockade in classical Hodgkin lymphoma. Some clones are missing from TCRdb's copy, which holds only in-frame ones; the method was immunoSEQ multiplex PCR. The repertoire has 35,000 to 45,000 clones, 65% to 85% of them found once; the top ten carry approximately 3%. Each patient experienced a relapse that followed autologous stem cell transplantation, and brentuximab vedotin exposure varied. The source was peripheral blood mononuclear cells (PBMCs), collected before the second cycle of nivolumab. The receptors shown here come from a human donor with classical Hodgkin lymphoma.

The rearrangement links TRBV5-1 to TRBJ1-4; D is ambiguous. CDR3 size: 15 residues. Germline-derived CDR1 and CDR2 are SGHRS and YFSETQ. Trimming pared 2 bases from V and 0 bases from J, leaving 8 bases between. The CDR3 loop is CASSFGVSTNEKLFF. For the CDR3, the DNA is TGCGCCAGCAGCTTCGGGGTTTCAACTAATGAAAAACTGTTTTTT.

The chain links TRBV28 to TRBJ1-1; D gene ambiguous. Germline V gene sequence: CDR1 MDHEN, CDR2 SYDVKM. The CDR3 covers 15 residues. Trimming stripped 1 base from V and 3 bases from J, with 12 bases between. This CDR3 is CASSLFDTSYTEAFF. The DNA for the CDR3 is TGTGCCAGCAGTTTATTTGATACCAGCTACACTGAAGCTTTCTTT.

This clone was seen only a few times. The V and J genes are TRBV5-4 and TRBJ2-7; D gene uncertain. The CDR3 runs to 13 residues. V lost 3 bases, J lost 6 bases, and 13 bases lay in between. Germline-derived CDR1 and CDR2 are SGHNT and YYREEE (reference sequence). The CDR3 loop is CASSWGDGAEQYF. Written as DNA, the CDR3 is TGTGCCAGCAGCTGGGGTGACGGAGCCGAGCAGTACTTC. Based on the CDR3 plus reference TRBV5-4 and TRBJ2-7, the full variable domain is ETGVTQSPTHLIKTRGQQVTLRCSSQSGHNTVSWYQQALGQGPQFIFQYYREEENGRGNFPPRFSGLQFPNYSSELNVNALELDDSALYLCASSWGDGAEQYFGPGTRLTVT.

This chain joins TRBV28 and TRBJ2-7; D possibly uses TRBD1 or TRBD2 (5 bases each). From germline, CDR1 is MDHEN and CDR2 SYDVKM. The CDR3 has 13 residues. The V end lost 2 bases, the J end lost 7 bases, and 12 bases lay between the germline ends. This CDR3 reads CASSLLGELEQYF. CDR3 nucleotides: TGTGCCAGCAGTTTACTAGGGGAGTTAGAGCAGTACTTC. The full variable domain, rest sourced from reference TRBV28 and TRBJ2-7, is DVKVTQSSRYLVKRTGEKVFLECVQDMDHENMFWYRQDPGLGLRLIYFSYDVKMKEKGDIPEGYSVSREKKERFSLILESASTNQTSMYLCASSLLGELEQYFGPGTRLTVT.

The chain carries TRBV21-1 and TRBJ1-1; the DNA was not compared with TRBD1, the D call given in the table. TRBV21-1 is flagged as a pseudogene. This CDR3 is 18 amino acids long. CDR3 nucleotides: TGTGCCAGCAGCCTAACACTAGGGACAGGGGGGTCGAACACTGAAGCTTTCTTT. Translated: CASSLTLGTGGSNTEAFF.

This clone was recorded only once. Sequence at one end of the junction differs from germline and may be a read error. The rearrangement joins TRBV12-5 to TRBJ1-5; D not certain. Germline CDR1 and CDR2: LGHNT and FRNRAP. CDR3 length: 11 residues. The CDR3 here is CASGFNRPQHF. CDR3 coding DNA: TGTGCTAGTGGTTTCAATCGGCCCCAGCATTTT.

The J gene is TRBJ2-5, the V gene TRBV7-2, with D perhaps TRBD2 (5 bases). The CDR3 contains 15 residues. Trimming removed 0 bases at V and 3 bases at J, with 11 bases between. Germline V gene lookup returns CDR1 SGHTA and CDR2 FQGNSA. As DNA, the CDR3 is TGTGCCAGCAGCTTAGCGCGAGGGTTAGAAGAGACCCAGTACTTC. Its translation: CASSLARGLEETQYF.

The chain joins TRBV9 to TRBJ1-1; 7 positions match TRBD1. Per the germline V gene, CDR1 is SGDLS and CDR2 is YYNGEE. V was clipped by 2 bases and J by 7 bases; unmatched bases: 14. CDR3 length equals 16 residues. The CDR3 nucleotides read TGTGCCAGCAGCGTGATAGGTGGGCAGGGGGGAGTTGAAGCTTTCTTT. Its protein product is CASSVIGGQGGVEAFF.

The J gene is TRBJ2-7, the V gene TRBV19; possible D gene TRBD1, 5 bases. The CDR3 consists of 13 residues. V lost 6 bases to trimming and J lost 4 bases, with 13 bases between them. Germline CDR1 is LNHDA and CDR2 is SQIVND (reference sequence). This CDR3 is CASSPTVHYEQYF. In nucleotides, the CDR3 is TGTGCCAGTAGCCCGACAGTTCATTACGAGCAGTACTTC.

J is TRBJ2-5 and V is TRBV27; 9 nucleotides align to TRBD1. Trimming took 7 bases from V and 4 from J; bases not matched to a gene: 13. The CDR3 runs to 16 residues. CDR1 is MNHEY and CDR2 is SMNVEV in the germline V gene (reference sequence). The CDR3 is CASTERVQGARETQYF. The CDR3, as DNA: TGTGCCAGCACTGAGAGAGTACAGGGGGCCCGAGAGACCCAGTACTTC.

The chain recombines TRBV29-1 with TRBJ2-4; 10 bases agree with TRBD2. CDR1 is SQVTM, CDR2 ANQGSEA, per germline. The CDR3 is made up of 14 amino acids. Germline trimming cut 4 bases from V and 6 bases from J; bases unmatched to any gene: 6. CDR3 nucleotide sequence: TGCAGCGTTGCCCTCGCTAGCGGGGGAAACATTCAGTACTTC. This gives the protein CSVALASGGNIQYF.

The rearrangement uses TRBV7-2 and TRBJ2-3; TRBD1 agrees at 8 bases. Unmatched junction bases numbered 5, after V lost 4 bases and J lost 2 bases. Germline values: CDR1 SGHTA, CDR2 FQGNSA. The CDR3 totals 15 residues. The CDR3 protein is CASSSDRDITDTQYF. In DNA form, the CDR3 reads TGTGCCAGCAGCTCGGACAGGGACATCACAGATACGCAGTATTTT. The complete variable domain, with remaining parts taken from reference TRBV7-2 and TRBJ2-3, reads GAGVSQSPSNKVTEKGKDVELRCDPISGHTALYWYRQSLGQGLEFLIYFQGNSAPDKSGLPSDRFSAERTGGSVSTLTIQRTQQEDSAVYLCASSSDRDITDTQYFGPGTRLTVL.